This T cell receptor beta chain was sequenced for a study of tumor and adjacent non-tumor tissue in lung cancer. Overall study context: The cohort had around twelve adenocarcinoma, 2 squamous cell and 1 small cell patients. Each sample yielded about 4.17 million productive TCRbeta reads on average. Regarding the study as a whole: In normal lung, the top 100 clones were significantly more dominant than in tumor. TCR diversity was significantly greater in tumor than normal lung tissue.

No cell sorting was done before RNA was extracted from the tissue. This clonotype has a count of ten or more. The antigen remains undetermined. The library came from three nested PCR rounds adapted from ARM-PCR protocols. TCRdb re-called the multiplex PCR reads through MiXCR, storing one row per CDR3 protein. The data show more than 120,000 distinct CDR3 sequences, approximately 66% seen once. Trimming left V 6 bases short and J 15 bases short, with 18 bases between. Looked up from germline, CDR1 is WNHNN and CDR2 is SYGVQD (reference sequence). The CDR3 contains 13 residues. The source material was lung tumor tissue. The clonotype was recovered from a man aged 55 to 70 with small cell lung cancer. The J gene is TRBJ1-6, the V gene TRBV10-1; D is perhaps TRBD1 (5 bases). Here the CDR3 DNA reads TGCGCCAGCAGGGCCACCAGGGTTTTGGTCCTCCACTTT. Residues: CASRATRVLVLHF.